The clone carrying this T cell receptor beta chain was seen a handful of times. Its antigen is undetermined. Trimming cost V 5 bases and J 2 bases; bases outside gene matches: 8. There are 16 residues in the CDR3. Germline V gene sequence: CDR1 DFQATT, CDR2 SNEGSKA (reference sequence). The data were obtained in a study of T-cell memory formation after mild COVID-19. Across the whole study: The study found TCR clusters largely donor specific. Broader study findings: In pre-infection memory, a portion of responding clones appeared, which suggested that cross-reactive memory joined.

5'RACE with constant-segment primers yielded barcoded, UMI-tagged TCR alpha and TCR beta cDNA libraries. MiXCR was run by TCRdb on the 5' RACE reads, yielding one entry per CDR3 protein. The sample lists 250,000 or so distinct CDR3 sequences, around 10% occurring once. This TCR was recovered from a man younger than 30 who had mild COVID-19 (a few samples of this study predate the infection). Cell type and time point are not known. The sequencing sample was made of PBMCs or a T cell subset sorted from them (not recorded which). This chain links TRBV20-1 with TRBJ2-6, with 8 bases fitting TRBD1. In nucleotides, the CDR3 is TGCAGTGCTGTTCAGGGGGCGCGGACTGGGGCCAACGTCCTGACTTTC. Translated, it gives CSAVQGARTGANVLTF.